The 32 T cell receptor beta chains presented below share a single source sample, sequenced in a study of shared clonotypes between healthy human individuals. Naive-designated CD8 cells lacked CD45RO, were positively enriched for CCR7, and omitted terminally differentiated effector memory CD45RA+ cells. Method: immunoSEQ multiplex PCR; TCRdb's copy keeps in-frame clones and lacks some. Among hundreds of thousands of clones, roughly 96% were seen once, and the ten largest hold roughly 0.1%. Input material: naive CD8+ T cells sorted from blood. These receptors came from a woman aged 30 to 39 in good health.

The V call is TRBV5-8, the J call TRBJ2-7; TRBD1 might be the D (6 bases). V shed 0 bases and J shed 2 bases, with 15 bases lying between them. Germline lookup yields CDR1 SGHTS and CDR2 YDEGEE. The CDR3 runs 16 residues. The CDR3 DNA is TGTGCCAGCAGCTTGGATCAGGGGCCTCAGGCCTACGAGCAGTACTTC. This gives the protein CASSLDQGPQAYEQYF.

The rearrangement joins TRBV7-9 to TRBJ2-1; D might be TRBD2 (6 bases). The CDR3 contains 13 residues. The V end was cut by 4 bases, the J end by 8 bases, with 12 bases between. Germline V CDR1 and CDR2: SEHNR, FQNEAQ (reference sequence). The CDR3 nucleotides read TGTGCCAGCAGCTCAGGGACTTTAGATGAGCAGTTCTTC. Amino acids: CASSSGTLDEQFF.

This clone was picked up a small number of times. Other DNA sequences of this sample code for an identical CDR3. The rearrangement links TRBV27 to TRBJ1-2; D is possibly TRBD1 (5 bases). The germline V and J ends were trimmed by 6 bases and 4 bases, with 12 bases remaining between them. CDR1 is MNHEY and CDR2 is SMNVEV in the germline V gene (reference sequence). This CDR3 is built from 13 residues. CDR3 sequence: CASSLSGGYGYTF. The CDR3 DNA follows: TGTGCCAGCAGCCTTTCTGGGGGCTATGGCTACACCTTC.

The chain is built from TRBV5-6 and TRBJ1-1; D is possibly TRBD1 (5 bases). Per germline, CDR1 SGHDT and CDR2 YYEEEE. This CDR3 comprises 13 residues. Trimming pared 1 base from V and 3 bases from J, leaving 7 bases between. For the CDR3, the DNA is TGTGCCAGCAGCTTGTTGGGGGACACTGAAGCTTTCTTT. Residues: CASSLLGDTEAFF.

The genes are TRBV27 and TRBJ2-7; 7 positions match TRBD2. Germline V lookup: CDR1 MNHEY, CDR2 SMNVEV (reference sequence). The CDR3 has 13 amino acids. Trimming took 6 bases from V and 2 from J; bases not matched to a gene: 4. CDR3 protein: CASRLAAPYEQYF. The CDR3 DNA follows: TGTGCCAGCAGGCTAGCGGCCCCCTACGAGCAGTACTTC.

Turning to this clone: Other DNA sequences within the sample encode an identical CDR3. V usage is TRBV27 and J usage is TRBJ2-2; D unclear. V was cut by 0 bases and J by 6 bases, with 2 bases left in between. This CDR3 comprises 12 residues. Germline-derived CDR1 and CDR2 are MNHEY and SMNVEV (reference sequence). Here the CDR3 reads CASSLSSGELFF. The CDR3 bases are TGTGCCAGCAGTTTATCCTCCGGGGAGCTGTTTTTT.

The chain links TRBV27 to TRBJ2-3; TRBD1 or TRBD2 may be the D gene (5 bases each). The CDR3 totals 13 residues. Germline V gene sequence: CDR1 MNHEY, CDR2 SMNVEV (reference sequence). Trimming removed 5 bases from V and 7 bases from J, with 13 bases in between. The CDR3 coding sequence is TGTGCCAGCAGTGACCCGGGACCTTATACGCAGTATTTT. Translated, it gives CASSDPGPYTQYF.

This clone was seen a few times. The chain links TRBV5-1 to TRBJ1-1; perhaps TRBD1 as D (6 bases). V lost 4 bases and J 4 bases, leaving 11 bases between the germline ends. The CDR3 runs to 13 residues. CDR1 and CDR2 (germline): SGHRS, YFSETQ. The CDR3 reads CASSHGQTTEAFF. The CDR3 DNA reads TGCGCCAGCAGCCACGGACAGACCACTGAAGCTTTCTTT.

This chain joins TRBV4-1 and TRBJ2-2; D remains ambiguous. The germline gives CDR1 MGHRA, CDR2 YSYEKL. This CDR3 is 15 amino acids long. V shed 0 bases and J shed 5 bases, with 10 bases lying between them. CDR3: CASSQDRSLTGELFF. The CDR3 DNA reads as TGCGCCAGCAGCCAAGATAGGAGTTTAACCGGGGAGCTGTTTTTT.

This chain links TRBV28 with TRBJ2-7; D is tentatively TRBD1 or TRBD2 (5 bases each). The length of the CDR3 is 13 residues. V gave up 6 bases and J gave up 2 bases, with 11 bases separating them. CDR1 and CDR2 (germline): MDHEN, SYDVKM. Written as DNA, the CDR3 is TGTGCCAGCAGGGGACCTCCTGCCTACGAGCAGTACTTC. Protein: CASRGPPAYEQYF. The whole variable domain, filled in from reference TRBV28 and TRBJ2-7, reads DVKVTQSSRYLVKRTGEKVFLECVQDMDHENMFWYRQDPGLGLRLIYFSYDVKMKEKGDIPEGYSVSREKKERFSLILESASTNQTSMYLCASRGPPAYEQYFGPGTRLTVT.

The chain joins TRBV13 to TRBJ2-7; D not certain. The CDR3 is made up of 13 amino acids. From germline, CDR1 is PRHDT and CDR2 FYEKMQ (reference sequence). Between the trimmed V and J ends, which lost 5 bases and 0 bases, there was a span of 8 bases. The CDR3 loop reads CASSPLASYEQYF. CDR3 nucleotide sequence: TGTGCCAGCAGCCCCCTTGCCTCCTACGAGCAGTACTTC. The full variable domain, rest sourced from reference TRBV13 and TRBJ2-7, is AAGVIQSPRHLIKEKRETATLKCYPIPRHDTVYWYQQGPGQDPQFLISFYEKMQSDKGSIPDRFSAQQFSDYHSELNMSSLELGDSALYFCASSPLASYEQYFGPGTRLTVT.

The rearrangement links TRBV14 to TRBJ2-7, with TRBD2 identical over 7 bases. Germline assignment: CDR1 SGHDN and CDR2 FVKESK. V lost 0 bases and J lost 0; bases outside the gene matches: 8. CDR3 length: 17 amino acids. CDR3: CASSQDRAGWSSYEQYF. The DNA for the CDR3 is TGTGCCAGCAGCCAAGATCGAGCGGGGTGGAGCTCCTACGAGCAGTACTTC.

The chain couples TRBV9 to TRBJ2-7; D gene unclear. Germline lookup yields CDR1 SGDLS and CDR2 YYNGEE. The CDR3 runs to 14 residues. V lost 4 bases and J lost 0, with 11 bases in between. Here the CDR3 reads CASSTSDGSYEQYF. CDR3 DNA: TGTGCCAGCAGCACCTCGGACGGCTCCTACGAGCAGTACTTC.

The CDR3 bases are TGTGCCAGCAGTATCCGGGACAGGGTGGACGAGCAGTACTTC. Its translation: CASSIRDRVDEQYF. The gene calls are TRBV27 and TRBJ2-7; 9 bases are a match to TRBD1. The trim removed 5 bases at V and 5 bases at J, leaving 7 bases unmatched. Germline values: CDR1 MNHEY, CDR2 SMNVEV (reference sequence). The CDR3 totals 14 residues.

J is TRBJ1-3 and V is TRBV19, with TRBD1 matching over 7 bases. This CDR3 contains 15 residues. CDR1 and CDR2 (germline): LNHDA, SQIVND (reference sequence). The trim removed 8 bases at V and 0 bases at J, leaving 7 bases unmatched. CDR3 sequence: CASGPRDSSGNTIYF. CDR3 nucleotides: TGTGCCAGTGGACCGCGGGACAGCTCTGGAAACACCATATATTTT.

Comments on this clone: A read error may be the cause here, since a much bigger clone is one base away. The sample has other DNA sequences that encode this CDR3 too. This chain uses TRBV11-2 with TRBJ2-7; D uncertain. This CDR3 contains 13 residues. Per germline, CDR1 SGHAT and CDR2 FQNNGV. The germline V and J ends were trimmed by 3 bases and 1 base, with 7 bases remaining between them. For the CDR3, the DNA is TGTGCCAGCAGCTTTGGTGGGTCCTACGAGCAGTACTTC. It translates to CASSFGGSYEQYF.

The CDR3 sequence: CATSRDEGMDYGYTF. In DNA form, the CDR3 reads TGTGCCACCAGCAGAGATGAGGGGATGGACTATGGCTACACCTTC. V gene TRBV15 combines with J gene TRBJ1-2; TRBD1 might be the D (5 bases). CDR1 is LNHNV, CDR2 YYDKDF, per germline (reference sequence). There are 15 residues in the CDR3. Trimming stripped 0 bases from V and 3 bases from J, with 11 bases between.

The rearrangement joins TRBV7-7 to TRBJ1-2, with no clear D. There are 14 residues in the CDR3. Germline CDR1 and CDR2: SSHAT and FNYEAQ (reference sequence). Trimming took 1 base from V and 3 from J, leaving 9 bases between them. The DNA for the CDR3 is TGTGCCAGCAGCTTAGGCCAGGTCCACTATGGCTACACCTTC. Translation gives CASSLGQVHYGYTF.

The gene calls are TRBV4-1 and TRBJ2-7; 8 bases fit TRBD1. The V gene's germline CDR1 is MGHRA and CDR2 YSYEKL. CDR3 length: 14 residues. Germline trimming cut 1 base from V and 3 bases from J; bases unmatched to any gene: 2. Here the CDR3 reads CASSQGQGFYEQYF. For the CDR3, the DNA is TGCGCCAGCAGCCAAGGACAGGGGTTCTACGAGCAGTACTTC.

This clone was found once. The CDR3 loop is CASSAGTADYEQYF. CDR3 nucleotide sequence: TGTGCCAGCAGTGCCGGTACTGCAGACTACGAGCAGTACTTC. The J gene is TRBJ2-7, the V gene TRBV6-1; unclear D gene. The V end was cut by 4 bases, the J end by 3 bases, with 13 bases between. Germline V lookup: CDR1 MNHNS, CDR2 SASEGT. This CDR3 is 14 amino acids long.

The gene calls are TRBV5-8 and TRBJ2-4; possible D gene TRBD1, 5 bases. The CDR3 has 16 residues. Trimming shortened V by 6 bases and J by 0 bases, and 16 bases separated the two germline ends. CDR1 is SGHTS, CDR2 YDEGEE, per germline. CDR3 amino acids: CASTSTTELAKNIQYF. CDR3 sequence (DNA): TGTGCCAGCACTTCGACGACAGAACTAGCCAAAAACATTCAGTACTTC.

V and J are TRBV29-1 and TRBJ2-7; D may be TRBD2 (6 bases). The length of the CDR3 is 12 residues. Germline V CDR1 and CDR2: SQVTM, ANQGSEA. V was clipped by 7 bases and J by 3 bases, with 13 bases between them. The CDR3 DNA follows: TGCAGCGGTCGGACGGAGGGCTACGAGCAGTACTTC. It codes for CSGRTEGYEQYF.

V gene TRBV2 combines with J gene TRBJ1-2, with D perhaps TRBD1 (6 bases). The V gene lost 6 bases and the J gene lost 4 bases, with 27 bases spanning the gap. CDR3 length: 18 residues. Germline assignment: CDR1 SNHLY and CDR2 FYNNEI. The DNA for the CDR3 is TGTGCCAGCAGCGGCCCGCACCAGACAGGCCTGGGGGGCTATGGCTACACCTTC. Amino acids: CASSGPHQTGLGGYGYTF.

J is TRBJ1-2 and V is TRBV28; D uncertain. There are 15 residues in the CDR3. Germline CDR1 and CDR2: MDHEN and SYDVKM. V lost 2 bases and J 5 bases, leaving 15 bases between the germline ends. CDR3 sequence (DNA): TGTGCCAGCAGTTTAGGGGAGTTAAATTATTATGGCTACACCTTC. Protein product: CASSLGELNYYGYTF.

Of note for this clone: The sample contains more than one DNA sequence encoding this CDR3. The V and J genes are TRBV4-1 and TRBJ1-3; 8 nucleotides align to TRBD1. This CDR3 is built from 17 residues. CDR1 is MGHRA and CDR2 is YSYEKL in the germline V gene. V dropped 4 bases and J dropped 0; count of bases not matched to a gene: 8. CDR3 in amino acids: CASSPGQGPSSGNTIYF. The CDR3 DNA reads as TGCGCCAGCAGCCCAGGACAGGGCCCGAGCTCTGGAAACACCATATATTTT.

The V call is TRBV7-8, the J call TRBJ2-3; 12 positions agree with TRBD2. This CDR3 has 22 residues. CDR1 and CDR2 (germline): SGHVS, FQNEAQ. V shed 4 bases, J shed 1 base, and the junction held 21 bases outside the gene matches. CDR3 nucleotides: TGTGCCAGCAGCTCGGGACTAGCGGGTGCCTCCTATGGGGGCCTTGGCACAGATACGCAGTATTTT. It translates to CASSSGLAGASYGGLGTDTQYF. Full variable domain (rest looked up from reference TRBV7-8 and TRBJ2-3): GAGVSQSPRYKVAKRGQDVALRCDPISGHVSLFWYQQALGQGPEFLTYFQNEAQLDKSGLPSDRFFAERPEGSVSTLKIQRTQQEDSAVYLCASSSGLAGASYGGLGTDTQYFGPGTRLTVL.

The chain links TRBV7-2 to TRBJ2-7, with TRBD2 matching over 8 bases. V was pared by 5 bases and J by 3 bases, with 9 bases of the junction left unmatched. Germline loops: CDR1 SGHTA, CDR2 FQGNSA. The CDR3 consists of 15 residues. The CDR3 region is CASSAPGTRYYEQYF. The DNA for the CDR3 is TGTGCCAGCAGCGCGCCCGGGACTAGATACTACGAGCAGTACTTC.

This chain uses TRBV4-1 with TRBJ2-2, with 12 bases lining up with TRBD2. Trimming cost V 4 bases and J 1 base; bases outside gene matches: 4. Per the germline V gene, CDR1 is MGHRA and CDR2 is YSYEKL. The CDR3 has 17 amino acids. Written as DNA, the CDR3 is TGCGCCAGCAGCCGACTACTAGCGGGAGGGAACACCGGGGAGCTGTTTTTT. It specifies CASSRLLAGGNTGELFF.

The chain carries TRBV27 and TRBJ2-3, with D perhaps given as TRBD1 or TRBD2 (5 bases each). The CDR3 sequence is 15 residues long. V shed 0 bases and J shed 5 bases, with 12 bases lying between them. Germline CDR1 is MNHEY and CDR2 is SMNVEV (reference sequence). This CDR3 reads CASSLSVGAEDTQYF. In nucleotides, the CDR3 is TGTGCCAGCAGTTTATCGGTCGGGGCCGAAGATACGCAGTATTTT.

The J gene is TRBJ2-7, the V gene TRBV6-1; D not certain. This CDR3 contains 11 residues. The V gene's germline CDR1 is MNHNS and CDR2 SASEGT. V was pared by 8 bases and J by 1 base, with 6 bases between. CDR3 region: CASESSYEQYF. DNA for the CDR3: TGTGCCAGCGAGTCTTCCTACGAGCAGTACTTC.

This CDR3 reads CASSVSGTYNEQFF. The CDR3 DNA reads as TGTGCCAGCAGTGTGAGCGGGACCTACAATGAGCAGTTCTTC. J is TRBJ2-1 and V is TRBV6-5; 7 bases agree with TRBD2. The CDR3 is 14 residues long. Germline V gives CDR1 MNHEY, CDR2 SVGAGI. V gave up 5 bases and J gave up 2 bases; unmatched junction bases: 3.

V and J are TRBV4-1 and TRBJ2-7; perhaps TRBD2 as D (6 bases). Between the trimmed V and J ends, which lost 1 base and 6 bases, there was a span of 16 bases. CDR1 and CDR2 from the germline V gene are MGHRA and YSYEKL. The CDR3 contains 15 residues. The CDR3 region is CASSQGATLGLEQYF. The CDR3 bases are TGCGCCAGCAGCCAAGGGGCCACGTTGGGACTCGAGCAGTACTTC.